This TCR beta chain was identified in a study of T cells in narcolepsy. Regarding this clone: The antigen remains unidentified.

The table came from immunoSEQ multiplex PCR; TCRdb's copy has only in-frame clones and leaves some out. Here the sample spans 20,000 to 30,000 clones, roughly 64% being singletons. There are 14 residues in the CDR3. Findings and limits, study-wide: No autoreactive T cell clone sequences appeared in some memory CD4+ repertoires. Reportedly, autoreactive clonotypes were serially detected in patients' blood but not controls'. HCRT-specific and TRIB2-specific autoreactive clonotypes appeared among same-patient CSF and blood CD4+ clonotypes.

Input material: memory (CD45RA-) CD4+ T cells from blood. The rearrangement links TRBV21-1 to TRBJ1-5; the table assigns TRBD1, which was not confirmed against the DNA. TRBV21-1 is listed as a pseudogene. The sequence derives from a human donor in good health. CDR3 residues: CASRMGQRHQPQHF. The DNA for the CDR3 is TGTGCCAGCAGAATGGGACAGAGGCATCAGCCCCAGCATTTT.